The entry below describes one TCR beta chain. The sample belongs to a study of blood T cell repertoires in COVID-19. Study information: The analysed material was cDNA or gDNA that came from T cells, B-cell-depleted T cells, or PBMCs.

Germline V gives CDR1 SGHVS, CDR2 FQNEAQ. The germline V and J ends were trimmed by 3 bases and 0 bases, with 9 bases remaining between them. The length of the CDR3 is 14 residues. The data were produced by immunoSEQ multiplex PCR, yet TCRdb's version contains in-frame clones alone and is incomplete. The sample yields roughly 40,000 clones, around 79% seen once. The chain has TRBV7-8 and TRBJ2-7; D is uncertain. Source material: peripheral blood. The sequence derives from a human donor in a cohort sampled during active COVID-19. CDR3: CASSLSGLSYEQYF. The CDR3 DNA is TGTGCCAGCAGCTTGAGTGGTCTCTCCTACGAGCAGTACTTC.